This T cell receptor (beta chain) was identified in a study of T cell responses to AZD1222 COVID-19 vaccine. Study-wide findings and caveats: Donor demographics were predominantly white British with a female majority; clonal diversity may be underestimated. Within unmutated variant regions lay the reported targets of nearly half of spike-specific TCRs. Spike regions recognized by vaccine-associated CD4 TCRs spanned the protein, led by 160-218 and 743-854. The number of AZD1222 recipients seropositive at baseline was only five to seven.

This table comes from immunoSEQ multiplex PCR, and its TCRdb copy is limited to in-frame clones, with some not included. The sample lists 100,000 to 140,000 clones, 80% to 90% seen once, with around 6.7% in the top ten. V was pared by 1 base and J by 4 bases, with 1 base of the junction left unmatched. CDR1 is SGHTA, CDR2 FQGNSA, per germline. This CDR3 has 15 residues. A remark on this clone: The antigen is undetermined.

The material was peripheral blood, obtained on day 0 of AZD1222 vaccination. V and J are TRBV7-2 and TRBJ2-1, with 10 nucleotides matching TRBD2. The source is an adult in good health. CDR3 sequence (DNA): TGTGCCAGCAGCTTAGGGACTAGCGGTTACAATGAGCAGTTCTTC. Translating it yields CASSLGTSGYNEQFF.